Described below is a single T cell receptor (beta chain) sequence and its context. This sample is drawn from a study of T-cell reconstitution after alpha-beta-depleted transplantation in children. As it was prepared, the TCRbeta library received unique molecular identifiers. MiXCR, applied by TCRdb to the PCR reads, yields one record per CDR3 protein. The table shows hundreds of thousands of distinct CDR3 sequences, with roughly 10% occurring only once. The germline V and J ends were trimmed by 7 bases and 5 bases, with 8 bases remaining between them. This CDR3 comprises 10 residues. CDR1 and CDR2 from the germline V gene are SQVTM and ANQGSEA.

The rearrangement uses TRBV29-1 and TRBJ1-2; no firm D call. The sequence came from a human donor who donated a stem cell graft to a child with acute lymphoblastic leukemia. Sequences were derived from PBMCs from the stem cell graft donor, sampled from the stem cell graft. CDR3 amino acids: CSALGYGYTF. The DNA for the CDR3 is TGCAGCGCGCTGGGATATGGCTACACCTTC.